Following are 15 T cell receptor beta chains from one sample sequenced in a study of CD8 T cells in ankylosing spondylitis. MiXCR, applied by TCRdb to the 5' RACE reads, yields one record per CDR3 protein. The data contain more than 150,000 distinct CDR3 sequences, about 18% of them singletons. Specimen: blood, either unsorted or a sorted T cell fraction (not recorded which). The receptor set was obtained from a male donor between 5 and 35 years old with ankylosing spondylitis or in good health (not recorded which).

In its sample, this clonotype was seen many times. As DNA, the CDR3 is TGCAGCGCAATTGGGCTGGAGAACGCCTACGAGCAGTACGTC. It encodes CSAIGLENAYEQYV. The V and J genes are TRBV29-1 and TRBJ2-7; D not resolved. Germline assignment: CDR1 SQVTM and CDR2 ANQGSEA. The V and J ends lost 7 bases and 2 bases respectively, with 18 bases between them. CDR3 size: 14 residues.

The rearrangement uses TRBV20-1 and TRBJ2-7; 7 nucleotides align to TRBD1. With 6 bases clipped from V and 1 base from J, the junction kept 9 bases outside the gene matches. Germline V CDR1 and CDR2: DFQATT, SNEGSKA (reference sequence). The CDR3 covers 14 residues. The CDR3 region is CSAVSGTESYEQYF. CDR3 nucleotides: TGCAGTGCCGTCTCCGGGACAGAGTCCTACGAGCAGTACTTC.

The sample holds many counts of this clonotype. J is TRBJ2-5 and V is TRBV7-9; D is undetermined. CDR1 and CDR2 from the germline V gene are SEHNR and FQNEAQ (reference sequence). The CDR3 consists of 15 residues. Trimming cost V 5 bases and J 3 bases, with 16 bases left between them. In nucleotides, the CDR3 is TGTGCCAGCAGCCTTATAGGAATCAGAGAAGAGACCCAGTACTTC. Translating it yields CASSLIGIREETQYF.

This clonotype was seen many times. The chain has TRBV19 and TRBJ1-5; TRBD1 aligns across 8 bases. Germline trimming cut 7 bases from V and 4 bases from J; bases unmatched to any gene: 9. The CDR3 consists of 15 residues. Per the germline V gene, CDR1 is LNHDA and CDR2 is SQIVND (reference sequence). The CDR3 DNA reads as TGTGCCAGTAACCCCCGGGACAGGCCGAATCAGCCCCAGCATTTT. Its translation: CASNPRDRPNQPQHF. The full variable domain, its missing parts supplied by reference TRBV19 and TRBJ1-5, is DGGITQSPKYLFRKEGQNVTLSCEQNLNHDAMYWYRQDPGQGLRLIYYSQIVNDFQKGDIAEGYSVSREKKESFPLTVTSAQKNPTAFYLCASNPRDRPNQPQHFGDGTRLSIL.

This clonotype was recorded at least ten times. The CDR3 region is CASSSYVSPKNKNIQYF. CDR3 DNA: TGTGCCAGCAGTTCCTACGTTTCTCCGAAGAACAAAAACATTCAGTACTTC. The chain links TRBV6-5 to TRBJ2-4, with D unresolved. Between the trimmed V and J ends, which lost 4 bases and 3 bases, there was a span of 19 bases. The length of the CDR3 is 17 residues. Germline CDR1 reads MNHEY; CDR2 reads SVGAGI.

In this sample, this clonotype turned up many times. V usage is TRBV6-5 and J usage is TRBJ2-2, with 8 bases identical to TRBD1. The CDR3 has 17 residues. Unmatched junction bases numbered 6, after V lost 1 base and J lost 2 bases. Germline V gene lookup returns CDR1 MNHEY and CDR2 SVGAGI. The CDR3 bases are TGTGCCAGCAGTTACTGGAGAGGACAGGGTAACACCGGGGAGCTGTTTTTT. Its protein is CASSYWRGQGNTGELFF.

Many counts were recorded for this clonotype. This chain joins TRBV7-2 and TRBJ1-1, with 7 bases identical to TRBD1. The CDR3 sequence is 15 residues long. The trim removed 5 bases at V and 7 bases at J, leaving 13 bases unmatched. Germline V lookup: CDR1 SGHTA, CDR2 FQGNSA. CDR3 coding DNA: TGTGCCAGCAGCCAGGGGGGTGCAGGGGTGAGTGAAGCTTTCTTT. Its translation is CASSQGGAGVSEAFF.

This clonotype occurred many times. This rearrangement joins TRBV3-1 to TRBJ2-3; 10 nucleotides align to TRBD2. CDR3 length: 14 amino acids. Trimming took 1 base from V and 5 from J; bases not matched to a gene: 0. Germline V lookup: CDR1 LGHDT, CDR2 YNNKEL (reference sequence). CDR3 loop: CASSQGTSGDTQYF. In DNA, the CDR3 is TGTGCCAGCAGCCAAGGGACTAGCGGAGATACGCAGTATTTT.

This CDR3 reads CASSLATEKQFF. In nucleotides, the CDR3 is TGTGCCAGCAGCTTAGCGACGGAGAAGCAGTTCTTC. J is TRBJ2-1 and V is TRBV7-6; D unclear. Trimming shortened V by 0 bases and J by 11 bases, and 8 bases separated the two germline ends. Germline assignment: CDR1 SGHVS and CDR2 FNYEAQ. CDR3 length: 12 residues.

In its sample, this clonotype was seen many times. V gene TRBV28 combines with J gene TRBJ1-5; tentatively, D is TRBD1 (5 bases). Germline V gene data show CDR1 as MDHEN and CDR2 as SYDVKM. The V end lost 5 bases, the J end lost 9 bases, and 23 bases lay between the germline ends. The CDR3 length is 16 residues. The CDR3, as DNA: TGTGCCAGCAGTCCTCCCCCCGGGACTCCTATAGGGCCCCAGCATTTT. This translates into CASSPPPGTPIGPQHF.

This clonotype was recorded many times. This sequence joins TRBV5-1 and TRBJ1-4; D call uncertain. With 0 bases removed from V and 0 bases from J, the gap between germline ends came to 3 bases. The CDR3 spans 14 residues. Germline CDR1 and CDR2: SGHRS and YFSETQ. CDR3 in amino acids: CASSLAATNEKLFF. Here the CDR3 DNA reads TGCGCCAGCAGCTTGGCAGCAACTAATGAAAAACTGTTTTTT.

This clonotype was picked up many times. V is TRBV20-1 and J is TRBJ2-5, with 12 bases lining up with TRBD2. This CDR3 region has 17 residues. Germline V gene data show CDR1 as DFQATT and CDR2 as SNEGSKA (reference sequence). The CDR3: CMGRGSRLAGVPETQYF. DNA of the CDR3: TGCATGGGACGTGGGTCCCGACTAGCGGGAGTCCCAGAGACCCAGTACTTC.

The chain recombines TRBV20-1 with TRBJ2-5, with 9 nucleotides matching TRBD2. Germline CDR1 reads DFQATT; CDR2 reads SNEGSKA (reference sequence). The CDR3 runs 15 residues. The V and J ends lost 1 base and 3 bases, in that order; junction bases with no gene match: 6. The CDR3, as DNA: TGCAGTGCTAGAGGGGGGACTAGCCCGAAAGAGACCCAGTACTTC. It codes for CSARGGTSPKETQYF.

This clonotype has at least ten counts. The V call is TRBV10-3, the J call TRBJ1-5, with D unresolved. This CDR3 has 12 residues. Germline CDR1 and CDR2: ENHRY and SYGVKD. V was pared by 6 bases and J by 3 bases, with 6 bases between. DNA of the CDR3: TGTGCCATCAGCGACTTCAATCAGCCCCAGCATTTT. This sequence encodes CAISDFNQPQHF.

The gene calls are TRBV4-3 and TRBJ2-1; either TRBD1 or TRBD2 may supply D (5 bases each). Germline V gives CDR1 LGHNA, CDR2 YSLEER. The CDR3 has 14 residues. Between the trimmed V and J ends, which lost 3 bases and 7 bases, there was a span of 13 bases. This CDR3 reads CASSHEPWGNEQFF. The CDR3 DNA is TGCGCCAGCAGCCACGAGCCATGGGGGAATGAGCAGTTCTTC.